This T cell receptor beta chain was recovered during a study of blood T cell repertoires in COVID-19 (dated by TCRdb to 2019 to 2021). Broadly, across the study: Collaborator samples came from the United States, Italy and Spain and covered acute and convalescent phases of COVID-19. The prospective study material was composed of cDNA or gDNA derived from T cells, B-cell-depleted T cells, or PBMCs. The dataset comprised deeply sampled blood TCRbeta repertoires from subjects exposed to, actively infected with, or recovered from COVID-19. A freely available public database, intended as a resource for researchers studying the immune response to SARS-CoV-2, is where the repertoires were released. Samples came from the ongoing ImmuneRACE study (first 160 participants) plus 1,254 subjects from 6 global collaborators. Sample metadata almost always included a de-identified subject ID, COVID-19 status, age in years and sex. HLA class I and class II types, where available, came from metadata supplied by the sample provider rather than from assay-based typing.

Each collaborating institution followed its own protocols to collect whole blood in K2EDTA tubes. For TCRbeta analysis, collaborator samples were shipped as frozen whole blood, as isolated PBMCs, or as DNA extracted from either sample type. The sample holds one count of this clone. Its antigen target is currently unknown. No much larger clone exists at a distance of one base, and base qualities are not known. The immunoSEQ Assay, a bias-controlled multiplex PCR, was used to amplify TCRbeta CDR3 regions from genomic DNA. The authors' pipeline ran thus. Nucleated cell counts per sample were estimated from amplification of reference gene primers within the assay. To quantify the absolute abundance of each unique TCRbeta CDR3 rearrangement, sequence reads were collapsed and filtered. For each sample, productive Simpson clonality was calculated as the square root of Simpson's diversity index across productive rearrangements. TCRdb re-hosts the immuneACCESS table, in-frame sequences only. Its copies lack some clones; in the studies checked, an unresolved V gene accounts for under half of them, and the cause for the rest is not known. For V, J and clone size, that table is used; D and trimming come from the DNA. This sample gives over 400,000 clones in total; approximately 85% of them show up just once. Approximately 2.9% of the sample comes from the top ten.

General study outcomes and caveats: Clinical and demographic metadata were provided uncurated, with the amount varying by source and participant.

The source of this sequence is a human donor in a cohort sampled during active COVID-19. The source material was peripheral blood.

The CDR3 protein: CASSLVGVDTDTQYF. The bases are TGTGCCAGCAGCTTAGTTGGAGTGGACACAGATACGCAGTATTTT. This sequence uses TRBV11-3 and TRBJ2-3; no D gene is confidently identified. Counted from cysteine to phenylalanine, this CDR3 has 15 amino acids. Only CDR3 DNA remains: 45 bases, in frame from the first base. Between the V and J ends, shortened by 1 base and 2 bases respectively, the junction contains 10 bases. For CDR1 and CDR2, the germline V gene lists SGHNT and YENEEA.